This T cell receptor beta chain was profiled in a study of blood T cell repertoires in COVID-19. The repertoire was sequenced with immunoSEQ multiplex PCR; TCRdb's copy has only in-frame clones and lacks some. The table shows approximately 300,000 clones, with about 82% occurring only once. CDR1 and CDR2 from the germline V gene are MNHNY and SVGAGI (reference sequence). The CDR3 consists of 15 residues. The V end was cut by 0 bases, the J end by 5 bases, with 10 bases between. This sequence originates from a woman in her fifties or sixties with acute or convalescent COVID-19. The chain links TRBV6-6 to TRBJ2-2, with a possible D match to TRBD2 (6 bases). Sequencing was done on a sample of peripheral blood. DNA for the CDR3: TGTGCCAGCAGTTACTCTCGGGAGAGGACCGGGGAGCTGTTTTTT. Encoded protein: CASSYSRERTGELFF.